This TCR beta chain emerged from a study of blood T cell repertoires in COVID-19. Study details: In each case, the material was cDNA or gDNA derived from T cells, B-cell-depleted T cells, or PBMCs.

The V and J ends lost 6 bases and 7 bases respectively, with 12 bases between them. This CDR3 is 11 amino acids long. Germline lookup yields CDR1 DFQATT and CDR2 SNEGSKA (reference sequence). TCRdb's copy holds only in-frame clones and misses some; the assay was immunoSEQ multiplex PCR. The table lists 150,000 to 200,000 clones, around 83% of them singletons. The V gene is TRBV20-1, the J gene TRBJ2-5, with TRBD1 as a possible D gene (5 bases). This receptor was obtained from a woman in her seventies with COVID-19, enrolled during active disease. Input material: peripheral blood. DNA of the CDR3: TGCAGTGCGCCGGCCGACAGGACCCAGTACTTC. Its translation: CSAPADRTQYF.